A single sample gave rise to the 28 T cell receptor beta chains below, sequenced in a study of blood T cell repertoires in COVID-19. Assay: immunoSEQ multiplex PCR; the TCRdb copy retains only in-frame clones and omits some. The sample consists of 200,000 to 250,000 clones, around 86% of them appearing once. The sequencing input was peripheral blood. All receptors derive from an elderly woman with COVID-19, enrolled during active disease.

This clone was found a few times. The chain carries TRBV7-3 and TRBJ1-2; TRBD1 matches 8 bases. CDR3 length equals 13 residues. The V gene's germline CDR1 is SGHTA and CDR2 FQGTGA. J gave up 8 bases and V 3 bases, and 5 bases lay outside the gene matches. CDR3 region: CASSLATGEGYTF. The CDR3 region has the DNA TGTGCCAGCAGCTTGGCGACAGGGGAGGGCTACACCTTC.

V is TRBV5-1 and J is TRBJ1-6, with a tentative D call TRBD1 (6 bases). The CDR3 runs to 14 residues. The V and J ends lost 3 bases and 6 bases respectively, with 10 bases between them. CDR1 SGHRS and CDR2 YFSETQ come from the germline V gene. The CDR3 bases are TGCGCCAGCAGCTCTTGGACAGCTAATTCACCCCTCCACTTT. As protein: CASSSWTANSPLHF.

The chain has TRBV5-1 and TRBJ1-3, with D perhaps matching TRBD1 (6 bases). The CDR3 loop spans 16 amino acids. Germline V gene lookup returns CDR1 SGHRS and CDR2 YFSETQ. Deletions cut 4 bases from V and 0 bases from J, with 14 bases between. CDR3 amino acids: CASSLNGQSSGNTIYF. The DNA for the CDR3 is TGCGCCAGCAGCCTAAATGGACAGAGCTCTGGAAACACCATATATTTT.

As to this clone: Other DNA sequences in the same sample also yield this CDR3. The V call is TRBV5-1, the J call TRBJ2-5, with TRBD2 identical over 8 bases. V was pared by 0 bases and J by 5 bases, with 0 bases of the junction left unmatched. From germline, CDR1 is SGHRS and CDR2 YFSETQ. The CDR3 is 13 amino acids. The CDR3 DNA sequence: TGCGCCAGCAGCTTGGGCGGGGGGGAGACCCAGTACTTC. Encoded protein: CASSLGGGETQYF.

This clone was detected only a few times. The J gene is TRBJ1-1, the V gene TRBV6-5; no clear D gene. The CDR3 consists of 14 residues. Between the trimmed V and J ends, which lost 7 bases and 4 bases, there was a span of 16 bases. Germline V gives CDR1 MNHEY, CDR2 SVGAGI. Here the CDR3 DNA reads TGTGCCAGCATCTCCAATCGACATCTCACTGAAGCTTTCTTT. Residues: CASISNRHLTEAFF.

The chain joins TRBV9 to TRBJ1-2; no clear D gene. V was shortened by 3 bases and J by 4 bases, with 10 bases between the two germline ends. The CDR3 has 13 residues. Germline CDR1 is SGDLS and CDR2 is YYNGEE. Here the CDR3 reads CASSDFSFYGYTF. In DNA, the CDR3 is TGTGCCAGCAGCGACTTTAGCTTCTATGGCTACACCTTC.

This clone was observed a single time. The chain recombines TRBV28 with TRBJ1-5; D is possibly TRBD1 (5 bases). From germline, CDR1 is MDHEN and CDR2 SYDVKM. This CDR3 contains 14 residues. The V end lost 7 bases, the J end lost 5 bases, and 15 bases lay between the germline ends. CDR3 loop: CASTPGGAYQPQHF. Here the CDR3 DNA reads TGTGCCAGCACCCCTGGAGGGGCATATCAGCCCCAGCATTTT.

The V gene is TRBV18, the J gene TRBJ2-5; 11 nucleotides agree with TRBD2. CDR1 is KGHSH and CDR2 is LQKENI in the germline V gene. CDR3 size: 15 residues. The ends lost 3 bases at V and 4 bases at J; junction bases unmatched: 4. CDR3 sequence reads: CASSPTSGVGETQYF. CDR3 in DNA: TGTGCCAGCTCACCGACTAGCGGGGTTGGAGAGACCCAGTACTTC.

This sequence joins TRBV6-5 and TRBJ1-4; D not resolved. This CDR3 is built from 14 residues. Germline V gene data show CDR1 as MNHEY and CDR2 as SVGAGI. With 2 bases removed from V and 7 bases from J, the gap between germline ends came to 11 bases. The CDR3 sequence: CASSYGLGSEKLFF. The CDR3 region has the DNA TGTGCCAGCAGTTACGGACTCGGGAGTGAAAAACTGTTTTTT.

This clone showed up just once. The CDR3 sequence is CASSLPGLARSGELFF. In DNA, the CDR3 is TGTGCCAGCAGCTTACCGGGACTTGCTCGGTCCGGGGAGCTGTTTTTT. V is TRBV5-4 and J is TRBJ2-2; tentatively, D is TRBD2 (6 bases). There are 16 residues in the CDR3. CDR1 is SGHNT and CDR2 is YYREEE in the germline V gene (reference sequence). The V gene lost 2 bases and the J gene lost 6 bases, with 17 bases spanning the gap.

The V gene is TRBV30, the J gene TRBJ2-5, with 7 bases that match TRBD2. V shed 0 bases, J shed 4 bases, and the junction held 14 bases outside the gene matches. Germline V gene sequence: CDR1 GTSNPN, CDR2 SVGIG (reference sequence). The length of the CDR3 is 17 residues. The CDR3 bases are TGTGCCTGGAGTGTCGGGAAGATGGGGGGGATACTAGAGACCCAGTACTTC. It codes for CAWSVGKMGGILETQYF.

This chain joins TRBV25-1 and TRBJ1-2; D remains ambiguous. The V end lost 4 bases, the J end lost 6 bases, and 9 bases lay between the germline ends. CDR1 is MGHDK and CDR2 is SYGVNS in the germline V gene. This CDR3 has 12 residues. The CDR3 protein is CASSAGAHGYTF. CDR3 DNA: TGTGCCAGCAGTGCCGGAGCTCATGGCTACACCTTC.

The chain joins TRBV21-1 to TRBJ2-5; TRBD2, the table's D call, lacks a check against the DNA. TRBV21-1 is deemed a pseudogene. The CDR3 is made up of 17 amino acids. As DNA, the CDR3 is TGTGCCAGGACCAGGGGAAGGGCTAGCGGGAGCCAAGAGACCCAGTACTTC. It encodes CARTRGRASGSQETQYF.

The J gene is TRBJ2-1, the V gene TRBV9, with D maybe TRBD2 (6 bases). In germline, CDR1 is SGDLS, CDR2 YYNGEE. The V end was cut by 4 bases, the J end by 6 bases, with 14 bases between. The CDR3 has 14 amino acids. CDR3 in DNA: TGTGCCAGCAGCACACGACTAGGTACCAATGAGCAGTTCTTC. It translates to CASSTRLGTNEQFF.

V is TRBV28 and J is TRBJ1-5; 7 bases line up with TRBD1. The CDR3 sequence is 13 residues long. CDR1 is MDHEN and CDR2 is SYDVKM in the germline V gene. After removal of 6 bases from V and 5 bases from J, the junction contained 4 bases not matched to a gene. CDR3 amino acids: CASRQGIDQPQHF. The CDR3 DNA sequence: TGTGCCAGCAGACAGGGGATAGATCAGCCCCAGCATTTT.

Written as DNA, the CDR3 is TGCAGCGTTCTCGGGGGGACTGAAGCTTTCTTT. It codes for CSVLGGTEAFF. This chain connects TRBV29-1 to TRBJ1-1, with D perhaps TRBD1 (5 bases). Germline CDR1 SQVTM, CDR2 ANQGSEA. The CDR3 contains 11 residues. The germline V and J ends were trimmed by 5 bases and 5 bases, with 9 bases remaining between them.

J is TRBJ1-1 and V is TRBV7-9, with D maybe TRBD1 (5 bases). CDR3 size: 13 residues. The germline CDR1 and CDR2 sequences are SEHNR and FQNEAQ (reference sequence). The V end was cut by 5 bases, the J end by 7 bases, with 14 bases between. The CDR3 region has the DNA TGTGCCAGCAGCCAACCCCAGGGACTTGAAGCTTTCTTT. This sequence encodes CASSQPQGLEAFF.

The chain employs TRBV6-1 and TRBJ1-2, with TRBD1 matching 9 bases. The CDR3 consists of 16 residues. Germline V gene data show CDR1 as MNHNS and CDR2 as SASEGT. V lost 2 bases, J lost 3 bases, and 7 bases stayed unmatched. CDR3 sequence reads: CASSEPLGQGDYGYTF. DNA of the CDR3: TGTGCCAGCAGTGAACCCCTGGGACAGGGAGACTATGGCTACACCTTC.

The chain uses TRBV6-6 and TRBJ2-2; D is uncertain. Trimming shortened V by 4 bases and J by 8 bases, and 5 bases separated the two germline ends. The CDR3 extends over 11 amino acids. From germline, CDR1 is MNHNY and CDR2 SVGAGI (reference sequence). CDR3 amino acids: CASSSLGELFF. The CDR3 DNA follows: TGTGCCAGCAGTTCTCTGGGGGAGCTGTTTTTT.

J is TRBJ1-2 and V is TRBV6-5; D ambiguous. CDR3 length equals 13 residues. V dropped 6 bases and J dropped 6 bases, with 14 bases sitting between them. Germline CDR1 reads MNHEY; CDR2 reads SVGAGI. This chain's CDR3 is CASSPRRADGYTF. The CDR3 DNA reads TGTGCCAGCAGCCCCCGGCGGGCAGATGGCTACACCTTC.

The chain joins TRBV28 to TRBJ1-4; TRBD1 might be the D (5 bases). Trimming left V 3 bases short and J 0 bases short, with 11 bases between. This CDR3 has 16 amino acids. Per the germline V gene, CDR1 is MDHEN and CDR2 is SYDVKM. CDR3 nucleotides: TGTGCCAGCAGTTTCCTCGACAGAACAACTAATGAAAAACTGTTTTTT. This sequence encodes CASSFLDRTTNEKLFF.

The genes are TRBV13 and TRBJ1-6; TRBD1 matches at 9 bases. Germline V gene lookup returns CDR1 PRHDT and CDR2 FYEKMQ (reference sequence). CDR3 length: 17 amino acids. V was pared by 0 bases and J by 0 bases, with 0 bases of the junction left unmatched. CDR3 residues: CASSLGQGASYNSPLHF. The CDR3 DNA follows: TGTGCCAGCAGCTTAGGACAGGGGGCCTCCTATAATTCACCCCTCCACTTT. Complete variable domain (other parts from reference TRBV13 and TRBJ1-6): AAGVIQSPRHLIKEKRETATLKCYPIPRHDTVYWYQQGPGQDPQFLISFYEKMQSDKGSIPDRFSAQQFSDYHSELNMSSLELGDSALYFCASSLGQGASYNSPLHFGNGTRLTVT.

In DNA, the CDR3 is TGTGCCAGCTCACACAGGGACTCTGGAAACACCATATATTTT. Amino acid sequence: CASSHRDSGNTIYF. The chain joins TRBV18 to TRBJ1-3; tentatively, D is TRBD1 (6 bases). V shed 4 bases and J shed 0 bases, with 7 bases lying between them. The CDR3 extends over 14 amino acids. Germline-derived CDR1 and CDR2 are KGHSH and LQKENI.

The chain recombines TRBV15 with TRBJ2-5, with TRBD2 identical over 8 bases. The germline CDR1 and CDR2 sequences are LNHNV and YYDKDF (reference sequence). The CDR3 extends over 17 amino acids. Trimming removed 1 base from V and 5 bases from J; junction bases left unmatched: 12. In nucleotides, the CDR3 is TGTGCCACCAGCAGAGTCCCCTTAGAAGCGGGAGTCGAGACCCAGTACTTC. Its protein is CATSRVPLEAGVETQYF.

This chain connects TRBV7-9 to TRBJ2-3, with 13 bases identical to TRBD2. Germline V gene data show CDR1 as SEHNR and CDR2 as FQNEAQ (reference sequence). CDR3 length: 16 residues. After removal of 3 bases from V and 4 bases from J, the junction contained 4 bases not matched to a gene. The CDR3, as DNA: TGTGCCAGCAGCTTTGGACTAGCGGGAGTGGCAGATACGCAGTATTTT. Amino acid sequence: CASSFGLAGVADTQYF. Combining the CDR3 with reference TRBV7-9 and TRBJ2-3 gives the whole variable domain DTGVSQNPRHKITKRGQNVTFRCDPISEHNRLYWYRQTLGQGPEFLTYFQNEAQLEKSRLLSDRFSAERPKGSFSTLEIQRTEQGDSAMYLCASSFGLAGVADTQYFGPGTRLTVL.

The V call is TRBV5-6, the J call TRBJ1-4, with D possibly being TRBD1 (5 bases). Germline V lookup: CDR1 SGHDT, CDR2 YYEEEE. V gave up 6 bases and J gave up 5 bases, with 17 bases separating them. The length of the CDR3 is 15 residues. CDR3 sequence: CASTSQGSGNEKLFF. The CDR3 nucleotides read TGTGCCAGCACTTCCCAGGGCAGTGGGAATGAAAAACTGTTTTTT.

This chain connects TRBV30 to TRBJ2-7; D remains unclear. From germline, CDR1 is GTSNPN and CDR2 SVGIG (reference sequence). CDR3 size: 11 residues. Between the trimmed V and J ends, which lost 1 base and 3 bases, there was a span of 4 bases. Here the CDR3 DNA reads TGTGCCTGGAGTGGAGGCTACGAGCAGTACTTC. It is translated as CAWSGGYEQYF.

The CDR3 DNA sequence: TGTGCCAGCAGCCCCCAGGTGGGAGCGGGAGATAGCCCGTATTTT. It encodes CASSPQVGAGDSPYF. This sequence joins TRBV14 and TRBJ2-3; 8 bases fit TRBD2. Germline CDR1 and CDR2: SGHDN and FVKESK. The CDR3 totals 15 residues. Trimming cost V 4 bases and J 14 bases; bases outside gene matches: 17.